Listed below are T cell receptor beta chains from one sample, sequenced in a study of shared clonotypes between healthy human individuals. Measured with immunoSEQ multiplex PCR; TCRdb has only the in-frame clones, and not every one. Counted here are some 1,100,000 clones, approximately 80% occurring once; the ten biggest clones make up 0.5% to 0.6%. Sequences were obtained from memory CD4+ T cells from PBMCs. The receptors were sampled from a man aged 18 to 35 in good health. Some clones in this sample may be carry-over from other donors' samples. Each CDR3 is given with its conserved first and last residue. A D gene is named only where the DNA matches it firmly. Clone size appears in some rows only: once, few, many, or a class for an expanded clone.

CDR3aa	CDR3nt	len	d_gene	v_gene	abundance	j_gene
CASSPVTGGHGTNEKLFF	TGTGCCAGCTCACCAGTGACAGGGGGCCACGGAACTAATGAAAAACTGTTTTTT	18	TRBD1	TRBV18	-	TRBJ1-4
CASSPGMMWGYEQYF	TGTGCCAGCAGTCCAGGGATGATGTGGGGTTACGAGCAGTACTTC	15	-	TRBV6-5	-	TRBJ2-7
CASSRTGGRETQYF	TGTGCCAGCAGTAGGACAGGGGGGAGGGAGACCCAGTACTTC	14	TRBD1	TRBV6-5	-	TRBJ2-5
CAITGRISNEQFF	TGTGCCATCACCGGGAGAATTAGCAATGAGCAGTTCTTC	13	-	TRBV10-3	-	TRBJ2-1
CASNAGGGQPQHF	TGTGCCAGCAACGCAGGGGGAGGACAGCCCCAGCATTTT	13	TRBD1	TRBV7-2	-	TRBJ1-5
CASSLGSSGAPTDTQYF	TGCGCCAGCAGCTTGGGGTCATCGGGAGCCCCCACAGATACGCAGTATTTT	17	-	TRBV5-1	-	TRBJ2-3
CASSPSGSPGDTQYF	TGTGCCAGTAGCCCTAGCGGGAGCCCCGGAGATACGCAGTATTTT	15	TRBD2	TRBV19	-	TRBJ2-3
CASSLGLSGDQGGYTF	TGTGCCAGCAGTTTAGGCTTGAGTGGGGACCAAGGAGGCTACACCTTC	16	-	TRBV28	-	TRBJ1-2
CASSVGVTGNTIYF	TGTGCCAGCAGTGTGGGAGTCACTGGAAACACCATATATTTT	14	-	TRBV2	-	TRBJ1-3
CASSRDLYGYTF	TGTGCCAGCAGCCGAGACCTCTATGGCTACACCTTC	12	-	TRBV7-2	-	TRBJ1-2
CASSYPLAGVRYNEQFF	TGTGCCAGCAGTTATCCTCTAGCGGGAGTTCGCTACAATGAGCAGTTCTTC	17	TRBD2	TRBV28	-	TRBJ2-1
CASSWDRGLNNEQFF	TGTGCCAGCAGTTGGGACAGGGGATTGAACAATGAGCAGTTCTTC	15	TRBD1	TRBV7-3	-	TRBJ2-1
CASNPTSGRAHEQYF	TGTGCCAGCAACCCTACCAGCGGGAGGGCCCACGAGCAGTACTTC	15	TRBD2	TRBV27	few	TRBJ2-7
CASSPDRGRVYEQYF	TGTGCCAGCAGCCCCGACAGGGGGCGCGTATACGAGCAGTACTTC	15	TRBD1	TRBV5-4	-	TRBJ2-7
CASSEQGYNEQFF	TGTGCCAGCAGTGAACAGGGTTACAATGAGCAGTTCTTC	13	-	TRBV6-1	-	TRBJ2-1
CASSPPGQGRTEAFF	TGCGCCAGCAGCCCTCCGGGACAGGGGCGGACTGAAGCTTTCTTT	15	TRBD1	TRBV5-1	-	TRBJ1-1
CASRGSTGDGYTF	TGTGCCAGCAGAGGGAGTACAGGGGATGGCTACACCTTC	13	TRBD1	TRBV7-8	-	TRBJ1-2
CASSPGPHPETQYF	TGTGCCAGCAGCCCGGGACCCCACCCAGAGACCCAGTACTTC	14	-	TRBV7-3	many	TRBJ2-5
CASSGPGQGKPYEQYF	TGTGCCAGTAGTGGACCGGGACAGGGGAAGCCCTACGAGCAGTACTTC	16	TRBD1	TRBV19	-	TRBJ2-7
CASSLNPHGAGGSNEQFF	TGTGCCAGCAGCTTAAACCCCCACGGTGCGGGAGGTTCCAATGAGCAGTTCTTC	18	TRBD2	TRBV7-3	many	TRBJ2-1
CASSTDRLINEQFF	TGCGCCAGCAGCACCGACCGATTGATAAATGAGCAGTTCTTC	14	-	TRBV5-1	-	TRBJ2-1
CASSQASGTSGTNEQFF	TGCGCCAGCAGCCAAGCCTCCGGGACTAGCGGGACCAATGAGCAGTTCTTC	17	TRBD2	TRBV4-1	-	TRBJ2-1
CASSFSLRDRATEAFF	TGTGCCAGCAGCTTTTCTCTCAGGGATAGGGCAACTGAAGCTTTCTTT	16	-	TRBV11-2	once	TRBJ1-1
CASSAGFSFNGYTF	TGTGCCAGCAGTGCGGGGTTTTCCTTCAATGGCTACACCTTC	14	-	TRBV28	-	TRBJ1-2
CASSVAPGQPQHF	TGTGCCAGCAGCGTAGCTCCCGGCCAGCCCCAGCATTTT	13	-	TRBV9	-	TRBJ1-5
CASSLGLAGGQETQYF	TGCGCCAGCAGCCTAGGTTTAGCGGGGGGTCAAGAGACCCAGTACTTC	16	TRBD2	TRBV5-1	-	TRBJ2-5
CASRTRQGRDGELFF	TGTGCCAGCAGGACTAGACAGGGGAGGGACGGGGAGCTGTTTTTT	15	-	TRBV6-5	-	TRBJ2-2
CASSLVYNRPIGYTF	TGTGCCAGCAGCTTAGTTTACAACAGGCCTATTGGTTACACCTTC	15	-	TRBV7-3	-	TRBJ1-2
CSVEEDRLEQYF	TGCAGCGTTGAAGAGGATCGGCTAGAACAGTACTTC	12	-	TRBV29-1	once	TRBJ2-5
CASSSWGNTGELFF	TGTGCCAGCAGCTCCTGGGGGAACACCGGGGAGCTGTTTTTT	14	-	TRBV7-3	-	TRBJ2-2
CASSQLIDGDGYTF	TGTGCCAGCAGCCAACTCATAGACGGGGACGGCTACACCTTC	14	-	TRBV4-2	many	TRBJ1-2
CASSPVKLGGDTEAFF	TGCGCCAGCAGCCCAGTTAAGTTAGGGGGGGACACTGAAGCTTTCTTT	16	-	TRBV4-1	-	TRBJ1-1
CSVERRSTDTQYF	TGCAGCGTTGAAAGGAGGAGCACAGATACGCAGTATTTT	13	-	TRBV29-1	-	TRBJ2-3
CASRRPSGGVGTQYF	TGTGCCAGCAGGCGACCCTCCGGGGGCGTGGGGACCCAGTACTTC	15	-	TRBV28	few	TRBJ2-5
CASSWAPEPTDTQYF	TGTGCCAGCAGCTGGGCCCCGGAACCCACAGATACGCAGTATTTT	15	-	TRBV5-6	-	TRBJ2-3
CAWRKDENYGYTF	TGTGCCTGGAGAAAAGATGAGAACTATGGCTACACCTTC	13	-	TRBV30	few	TRBJ1-2
CATHTGFAYEQYF	TGTGCCACCCACACAGGTTTCGCCTACGAGCAGTACTTC	13	-	TRBV28	-	TRBJ2-7
CASSPQGLLYEQYF	TGTGCCAGTAGTCCACAGGGACTCTTGTACGAGCAGTACTTC	14	-	TRBV19	few	TRBJ2-7
CASSYRRLAGAAQYF	TGTGCCAGCAGTTACCGGCGACTAGCGGGAGCGGCCCAGTACTTC	15	TRBD2	TRBV6-6	-	TRBJ2-5
CASSLGVWSSYNEQFF	TGTGCCAGCAGTTTAGGGGTATGGAGCTCCTACAATGAGCAGTTCTTC	16	-	TRBV27	-	TRBJ2-1
CASSVDRASGYTF	TGTGCCAGCAGCGTGGACAGGGCAAGTGGCTACACCTTC	13	TRBD1	TRBV7-3	-	TRBJ1-2
CASSPRSNSYEQYF	TGTGCCAGCAGCCCCAGGTCCAACTCCTACGAGCAGTACTTC	14	-	TRBV27	once	TRBJ2-7
CASSGAFEQYF	TGTGCCAGCAGCGGGGCTTTCGAGCAGTACTTC	11	-	TRBV7-9	-	TRBJ2-7
CASGLVITGELFF	TGTGCTAGTGGTTTGGTAATAACCGGGGAGCTGTTTTTT	13	-	TRBV12-5	-	TRBJ2-2
CASSQEEEQLSAEKLFF	TGTGCCAGCAGCCAGGAGGAAGAGCAATTAAGCGCTGAAAAACTGTTTTTT	17	-	TRBV4-2	-	TRBJ1-4
CAWRSTQGASYNEQFF	TGTGCCTGGAGATCCACCCAGGGGGCATCGTACAATGAGCAGTTCTTC	16	TRBD1	TRBV30	-	TRBJ2-1
CASSKYNPGDEKLFF	TGTGCCAGCAGCAAATATAACCCTGGGGATGAAAAACTGTTTTTT	15	-	TRBV21-1	-	TRBJ1-4
CASSDREKETQYF	TGTGCCAGCAGTGACAGGGAAAAAGAGACCCAGTACTTC	13	-	TRBV2	-	TRBJ2-5
CASSDSGGPTNEKLFF	TGTGCCAGCAGCGACAGTGGGGGGCCGACTAATGAAAAACTGTTTTTT	16	-	TRBV5-6	-	TRBJ1-4
CAWSRTGSEAFF	TGTGCCTGGAGTCGGACAGGGTCTGAAGCTTTCTTT	12	TRBD1	TRBV30	-	TRBJ1-1
CASSPGGPYGYTF	TGTGCCAGCAGCCCGGGGGGTCCCTATGGCTACACCTTC	13	-	TRBV7-3	once	TRBJ1-2
CASSQSRDYAAGELFF	TGTGCCAGCAGCCAGTCAAGGGACTACGCCGCCGGGGAGCTGTTTTTT	16	TRBD2	TRBV4-2	-	TRBJ2-2
CASSFTSGRFDTQYF	TGTGCCAGCAGCTTCACTAGCGGGAGATTTGATACGCAGTATTTT	15	TRBD2	TRBV5-4	-	TRBJ2-3
CASSEALAGRGYEQYF	TGTGCCAGCAGTGAAGCCCTAGCGGGGAGAGGCTACGAGCAGTACTTC	16	TRBD2	TRBV6-1	-	TRBJ2-7
CASSFRAGGSQPQHF	TGTGCCAGCAGTTTCCGGGCAGGGGGTAGCCAGCCCCAGCATTTT	15	TRBD1	TRBV28	-	TRBJ1-5
CASSILGEAKNIQYF	TGTGCCAGTAGTATACTCGGAGAAGCCAAAAACATTCAGTACTTC	15	-	TRBV19	-	TRBJ2-4
CASSAGTSGRGGNEQYF	TGTGCCAGCAGCGCCGGGACTAGCGGGAGAGGGGGGAACGAGCAGTACTTC	17	TRBD2	TRBV5-4	-	TRBJ2-7
CASSAERSYEQYF	TGTGCCAGCAGTGCGGAGCGGAGCTACGAGCAGTACTTC	13	-	TRBV6-1	many	TRBJ2-7
CASSGGRGRSGANVLTF	TGTGCCAGCAGTGGAGGCCGGGGCCGCTCTGGGGCCAACGTCCTGACTTTC	17	-	TRBV2	-	TRBJ2-6